This T cell receptor beta chain derives from a study of radiotherapy plus CTLA-4 blockade in lung cancer. The overall study: Objective responses were seen in 18% of patients, disease control in more than 30%. Study results and limitations: Radiotherapy with ipilimumab was followed by blood expansion of tumor-derived clones.

The method was immunoSEQ multiplex PCR; TCRdb's version includes in-frame clones alone and lacks a portion of them. The sample has about 49,000 clones, roughly 73% seen once. The CDR3 sequence is 15 residues long. Trimming stripped 7 bases from V and 1 base from J, with 15 bases between. CDR1 is LNHDA, CDR2 SQIVND, per germline (reference sequence). Details on this clone: Its antigen is unknown.

The receptor's source is a human donor with non-small cell lung cancer who had a complete response to radiotherapy plus ipilimumab. The V and J genes are TRBV19 and TRBJ2-3; D perhaps matches TRBD1 (6 bases). Sequenced material: peripheral blood, taken from a patient treated with radiotherapy plus ipilimumab. The CDR3 nucleotides read TGTGCCAGTACCGCCGGGACACTCGGCACAGATACGCAGTATTTT. Amino acid sequence: CASTAGTLGTDTQYF. The complete variable domain, with remaining parts taken from reference TRBV19 and TRBJ2-3, reads DGGITQSPKYLFRKEGQNVTLSCEQNLNHDAMYWYRQDPGQGLRLIYYSQIVNDFQKGDIAEGYSVSREKKESFPLTVTSAQKNPTAFYLCASTAGTLGTDTQYFGPGTRLTVL.